One and the same sample provided the 10 T cell receptor beta chains below, sequenced in a study of relationships among human T cell subsets. From mRNA, alpha and beta CDR3 regions were amplified using semiquantitative ARM-PCR. Tagged nested gene-specific primers were used first, then communal superprimers amplified exponentially. Via MiXCR, TCRdb re-called the multiplex PCR reads, giving one row per CDR3 protein. Of about 15,000 distinct CDR3 sequences listed, about 56% were seen once; the top ten hold less than 35%. Sequenced: total T cells sorted from blood. The receptor source for this set is a man aged 35 to 55 in good health.

This clonotype appeared a few times. The rearrangement uses TRBV10-3 and TRBJ2-7; 10 bases fit TRBD1. V lost 10 bases to trimming and J lost 4 bases; unmatched junction nucleotides: 10. The CDR3 runs 14 residues. Germline V CDR1 and CDR2: ENHRY, SYGVKD. The CDR3 protein is CATLTGQGQYEQYF. The DNA for the CDR3 is TGTGCCACCTTGACGGGACAGGGGCAATACGAGCAGTACTTC.

The chain uses TRBV7-9 and TRBJ2-1; 8 nucleotides match TRBD2. Germline CDR1 is SEHNR and CDR2 is FQNEAQ (reference sequence). With 0 bases clipped from V and 10 bases from J, the junction kept 2 bases outside the gene matches. There are 13 residues in the CDR3. CDR3 coding DNA: TGTGCCAGCAGCTTAGCGAGCGGGAGCGAGCAGTTCTTC. It specifies CASSLASGSEQFF.

The chain recombines TRBV7-9 with TRBJ2-1; 10 nucleotides agree with TRBD2. The CDR3 sequence is 15 residues long. V shed 5 bases and J 7 bases; nucleotides not matched to a gene: 8. CDR1 and CDR2 from the germline V gene are SEHNR and FQNEAQ (reference sequence). CDR3 loop: CASSPPGLATNEQFF. In DNA form, the CDR3 reads TGTGCCAGCAGCCCGCCGGGACTAGCGACGAATGAGCAGTTCTTC.

V is TRBV7-3 and J is TRBJ2-1; 8 bases match TRBD2. V shed 2 bases and J 5 bases; nucleotides not matched to a gene: 2. Germline values: CDR1 SGHTA, CDR2 FQGTGA. The CDR3 spans 14 residues. CDR3 DNA: TGTGCCAGCAGCTTACCAGCGGGGGACAATGAGCAGTTCTTC. Its translation: CASSLPAGDNEQFF. Based on the CDR3 plus reference TRBV7-3 and TRBJ2-1, the full variable domain is GAGVSQTPSNKVTEKGKYVELRCDPISGHTALYWYRQSLGQGPEFLIYFQGTGAADDSGLPNDRFFAVRPEGSVSTLKIQRTERGDSAVYLCASSLPAGDNEQFFGPGTRLTVL.

This chain links TRBV10-3 with TRBJ2-1; unclear D gene. Trimming stripped 4 bases from V and 6 bases from J, with 4 bases between. The CDR3 extends over 11 amino acids. CDR1 is ENHRY, CDR2 SYGVKD, per germline. The chain's CDR3 is CAISVRNEQFF. For the CDR3, the DNA is TGTGCCATCAGTGTCCGCAATGAGCAGTTCTTC.

This clonotype was seen a few times. The conserved phenylalanine or tryptophan normally closing the CDR3 is absent here, so this likely arose from a read error. The V and J genes are TRBV11-2 and TRBJ1-1, with D maybe TRBD1 (5 bases). This CDR3 is 14 amino acids long. Germline CDR1 SGHAT, CDR2 FQNNGV. The V and J ends lost 5 bases and 4 bases respectively, with 14 bases between them. CDR3 protein: CASSPSGGSTEAFL. CDR3 bases: TGTGCCAGCAGCCCCTCCGGGGGGAGCACTGAAGCTTTCCTT.

The chain joins TRBV7-6 to TRBJ2-7, with TRBD1 identical over 8 bases. Germline CDR1 and CDR2: SGHVS and FNYEAQ. There are 14 residues in the CDR3. V lost 4 bases and J lost 4; bases outside the gene matches: 6. The CDR3 bases are TGTGCCAGCAGCTCCCCAGGGGGCCGGTACGAGCAGTACTTC. Amino acids: CASSSPGGRYEQYF.

The rearrangement joins TRBV11-2 to TRBJ2-7, with D maybe TRBD2 (6 bases). V lost 1 base to trimming and J lost 0 bases, with 22 bases between them. The germline V gene has CDR1 SGHAT and CDR2 FQNNGV. There are 19 residues in the CDR3. CDR3 nucleotide sequence: TGTGCCAGCAGCTTAGTCCCCGTCCGGCTAGCGCGGAACTCCTACGAGCAGTACTTC. Translation gives CASSLVPVRLARNSYEQYF.

The V call is TRBV6-6, the J call TRBJ1-1; TRBD1 agrees at 9 bases. There are 15 residues in the CDR3. After removal of 6 bases from V and 4 bases from J, the junction contained 9 bases not matched to a gene. The germline CDR1 and CDR2 sequences are MNHNY and SVGAGI (reference sequence). CDR3 in amino acids: CASSPQGARTTEAFF. The CDR3 nucleotides read TGTGCCAGCAGCCCACAGGGGGCGCGTACCACTGAAGCTTTCTTT.

The chain carries TRBV7-9 and TRBJ1-3; 8 positions match TRBD1. CDR3 length equals 17 residues. Germline assignment: CDR1 SEHNR and CDR2 FQNEAQ (reference sequence). Trimming took 5 bases from V and 7 from J; bases not matched to a gene: 16. In DNA, the CDR3 is TGTGCCAGCAGCCACGGCGGACAGGGAGTGCAGGGTAACACCATATATTTT. Its protein product is CASSHGGQGVQGNTIYF.